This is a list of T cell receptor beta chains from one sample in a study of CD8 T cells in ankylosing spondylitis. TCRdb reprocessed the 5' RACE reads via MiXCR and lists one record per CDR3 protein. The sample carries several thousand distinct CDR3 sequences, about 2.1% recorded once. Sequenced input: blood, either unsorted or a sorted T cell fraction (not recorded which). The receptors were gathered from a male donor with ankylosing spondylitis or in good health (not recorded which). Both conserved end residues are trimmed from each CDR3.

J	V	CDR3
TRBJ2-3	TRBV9	ASSPGQGIGTDTQY
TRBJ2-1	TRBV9	ASTPGTSGTYEQF
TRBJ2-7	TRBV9	ASSVAAGPTYEQY
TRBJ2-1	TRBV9	ASSVGTGRGNEQF
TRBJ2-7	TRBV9	ASSIGTGGYEQY
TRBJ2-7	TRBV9	ASSNSAGGYEQY
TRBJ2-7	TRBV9	ASSGRTGGIDEQY
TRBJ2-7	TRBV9	ASSVEKASVTYEQY
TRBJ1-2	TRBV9	ASSAGDGGNYGYT
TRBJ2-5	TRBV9	ASSGLDRGSKTQY
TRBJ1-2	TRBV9	ASSAGTALESNYGYT
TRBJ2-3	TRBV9	ASSVAGHTTDTQY
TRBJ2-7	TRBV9	ASSVGRDFEQY
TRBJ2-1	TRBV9	ASSSGGLAGVREQF
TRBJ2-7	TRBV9	ASSVESRLAGEPYEQY
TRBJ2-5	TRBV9	ASSTRWGDQETQY
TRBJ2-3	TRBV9	ASSGGRQAPTDTQY
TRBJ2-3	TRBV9	ASSVVLAGDTQY
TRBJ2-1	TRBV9	ASSPDRNEQF
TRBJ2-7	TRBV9	ASSPGTSYEQY
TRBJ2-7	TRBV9	ASSVGFWDAEAEQY
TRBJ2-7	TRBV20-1	SASGTGVREQY
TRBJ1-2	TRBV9	ASSRQGLKNYGYT
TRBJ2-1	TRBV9	ASSVDLADNEQF
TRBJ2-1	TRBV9	ASSVGDTQYNEQF
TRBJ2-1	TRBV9	ASSEGSGRAYNEQF
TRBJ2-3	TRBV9	ASSAFSGSPTDTQY
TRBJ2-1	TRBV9	ASSPHWRETYNEQF
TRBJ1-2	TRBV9	ASSVAGQGGGYT
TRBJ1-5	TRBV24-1	ATTRQVPPYQPQH
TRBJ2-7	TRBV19	ASITDWGLGQY
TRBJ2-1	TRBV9	ASSVVDGLTSYNEQF
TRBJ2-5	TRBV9	ASSVDWKTQY
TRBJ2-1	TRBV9	ASSVVAGNNEQF
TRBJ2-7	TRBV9	ASSVGASGTYEQY
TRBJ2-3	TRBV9	ASSPSRVAQY
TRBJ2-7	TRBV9	ASSVEASGDEQY
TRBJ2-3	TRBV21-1	ASSAPYSFSTDTQY
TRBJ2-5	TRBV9	ASSVDGEETQY
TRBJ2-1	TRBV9	ASSAPPYGASYNEQF
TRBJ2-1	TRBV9	ASSVVSGGGYNEQF
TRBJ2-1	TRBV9	ASSANEGGAYNEQF
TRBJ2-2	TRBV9	ASSNTGELF
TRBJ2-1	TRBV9	ASSVAGMTSGSSYNEQF
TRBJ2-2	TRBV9	ASSVDGFANTGELF
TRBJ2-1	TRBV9	ASSPFGRSSYNEQF
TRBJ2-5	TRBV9	ASSADRGAETQY
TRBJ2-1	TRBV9	ASSPFPSSGGSYNEQF